This TCR beta chain was captured in a study of long-term antiretroviral therapy in people with HIV. Study summary: It was about a decade after the earliest samples that the 2015 immediate-ART recommendation appeared.

CDR1 is SGHDT, CDR2 YYEEEE, per germline. The CDR3 consists of 15 residues. V lost 2 bases and J lost 6; bases outside the gene matches: 7. At survey level, the immunoSEQ assay was run in its v3.0 version. Samples were sequenced targeting roughly 40,000-55,000 T-cell genomes each. Sequencing used immunoSEQ multiplex PCR; TCRdb keeps in-frame clones, though not all of them. Altogether around 26,000 clones are present, approximately 80% being singletons, with the ten largest covering 5.5%. Treatment for every participant with HIV took place in the United States. The V gene is TRBV5-6, the J gene TRBJ1-5; TRBD1 matches at 8 bases. The receptor comes from a woman in her 30s with HIV. The sequencing used unsorted PBMCs, collected 1.1 years before starting antiretroviral therapy. The CDR3 nucleotides are TGTGCCAGCAGCTTCGGGGCAGGGGGCGGTCAGCCCCAGCATTTT. It translates to CASSFGAGGGQPQHF.